Presented here are 19 T cell receptor beta chains from one specimen sequenced in a study of blood T cell repertoires in COVID-19 (dated by TCRdb to 2018 to 2020). The protocol used for the library was the immunoSEQ multiplex PCR assay. In its TCRdb copy, this immuneACCESS table keeps in-frame sequences only and misses some clones. Where compared with another copy, unresolved V genes explain less than half of these, and the others have no known cause. In this sample the table shows around 190,000 clones, 70% to 90% of which occur a single time. The leading ten clones occupy 15% to 20% of the sample. Sequencing used peripheral blood. The source of these receptors is a man aged 45 to 65 with COVID-19, enrolled during active disease.

The table lists this clone with a count of one. V and J are TRBV29-1 and TRBJ1-2; D is perhaps TRBD1 (5 bases). CDR3 length: 14 residues. V lost 4 bases, J lost 1 base, and 13 bases lay in between. Germline CDR1 reads SQVTM; CDR2 reads ANQGSEA. The CDR3 DNA reads TGCAGCGTTGGGAACGTTGACAGTAACTATGGCTACACCTTC. It is translated as CSVGNVDSNYGYTF.

The chain uses TRBV3-1 (or the pseudogene TRBV3-2) and TRBJ2-7, with D possibly TRBD1 on 5 matching bases. Germline V gives CDR1 LGHDT, CDR2 YNNKEL (reference sequence). The CDR3 contains 20 residues. Between the trimmed V and J ends, which lost 2 bases and 0 bases, there was a span of 26 bases. CDR3 nucleotides: TGTGCCAGCAGCCAAAGGGTGGGTTTGCAGGGAACGTTCCTCTCCTACGAGCAGTACTTC. This encodes CASSQRVGLQGTFLSYEQYF.

The gene calls are TRBV11-2 and TRBJ2-1, with 7 bases lining up with TRBD2. Germline lookup yields CDR1 SGHAT and CDR2 FQNNGV. Losses at the gene ends were 0 bases for V and 14 bases for J; bases not matched to a gene: 10. The CDR3 is 14 residues long. CDR3 loop: CASSLDIERDHEFF. The CDR3 coding sequence is TGTGCCAGCAGCTTAGATATCGAGCGGGACCATGAGTTCTTC.

The chain couples TRBV7-2 to TRBJ2-1; maybe TRBD1 (5 bases). CDR3 length: 11 amino acids. Trimming stripped 9 bases from V and 10 bases from J, with 13 bases between. CDR1 and CDR2 from the germline V gene are SGHTA and FQGNSA. Here the CDR3 reads CASSQGYEQFF. In DNA form, the CDR3 reads TGTGCCAGTTCTCAGGGTTACGAGCAGTTCTTC.

The chain recombines TRBV5-5 with TRBJ1-1; D gene ambiguous. The CDR3 runs to 13 residues. V shed 1 base and J shed 6 bases, with 10 bases lying between them. Germline-derived CDR1 and CDR2 are SGHKS and YYEKEE (reference sequence). CDR3 bases: TGTGCCAGCAGCTTGCTAGGCAGTCCTGAAGCTTTCTTT. As protein: CASSLLGSPEAFF.

CDR3 DNA: TGTGCCAGCAGTTCCCCTCGCAGGAACACTGAAGCTTTCTTT. This translates into CASSSPRRNTEAFF. This chain uses TRBV6-5 with TRBJ1-1; D not certain. From germline, CDR1 is MNHEY and CDR2 SVGAGI. This CDR3 is 14 amino acids long. Trimming took 4 bases from V and 1 from J, leaving 10 bases between them.

This sequence joins TRBV7-2 and TRBJ2-7, with 7 bases identical to TRBD1. CDR1 and CDR2 from the germline V gene are SGHTA and FQGNSA. V lost 5 bases to trimming and J lost 2 bases; unmatched junction nucleotides: 9. The CDR3 length is 15 residues. In nucleotides, the CDR3 is TGTGCCAGCAGCACTACATGGACAGGAGCCTACGAGCAGTACTTC. Its protein product is CASSTTWTGAYEQYF. The full variable domain, rest sourced from reference TRBV7-2 and TRBJ2-7, is GAGVSQSPSNKVTEKGKDVELRCDPISGHTALYWYRQSLGQGLEFLIYFQGNSAPDKSGLPSDRFSAERTGGSVSTLTIQRTQQEDSAVYLCASSTTWTGAYEQYFGPGTRLTVT.

J is TRBJ2-1 and V is TRBV5-4; TRBD2 agrees at 12 bases. Looked up from germline, CDR1 is SGHNT and CDR2 is YYREEE (reference sequence). This CDR3 is built from 15 residues. V lost 1 base to trimming and J lost 6 bases; unmatched junction nucleotides: 2. CDR3 sequence: CASSLRTSGVNEQFF. The CDR3 region has the DNA TGTGCCAGCAGCTTGAGGACTAGCGGGGTCAATGAGCAGTTCTTC.

The chain carries TRBV7-9 and TRBJ2-7; possibly TRBD1 for D (6 bases). Germline loops: CDR1 SEHNR, CDR2 FQNEAQ (reference sequence). The CDR3 totals 15 residues. The V end was cut by 4 bases, the J end by 5 bases, with 18 bases between. The CDR3 loop is CASSSSAPGGDEQYF. In nucleotides, the CDR3 is TGTGCCAGCAGCTCGTCCGCGCCTGGGGGCGACGAGCAGTACTTC. Full variable domain (missing parts from reference TRBV7-9 and TRBJ2-7): DTGVSQNPRHKITKRGQNVTFRCDPISEHNRLYWYRQTLGQGPEFLTYFQNEAQLEKSRLLSDRFSAERPKGSFSTLEIQRTEQGDSAMYLCASSSSAPGGDEQYFGPGTRLTVT.

This rearrangement joins TRBV9 to TRBJ2-5; maybe TRBD1 (5 bases). Germline V lookup: CDR1 SGDLS, CDR2 YYNGEE. This CDR3 region has 13 residues. Trimming left V 0 bases short and J 7 bases short, with 10 bases between. The CDR3 DNA follows: TGTGCCAGCAGCGTAGGGGGCCCGGGGACCCAGTACTTC. Amino acid sequence: CASSVGGPGTQYF.

CDR3 loop: CASSAPRGLASYNEQFF. The CDR3 region has the DNA TGTGCCAGCAGCGCCCCGCGGGGCCTTGCCTCCTACAATGAGCAGTTCTTC. The rearrangement uses TRBV9 and TRBJ2-1, with a possible D match to TRBD2 (6 bases). Germline loops: CDR1 SGDLS, CDR2 YYNGEE. This CDR3 has 17 amino acids. V lost 3 bases, J lost 0 bases, and 16 bases lay in between. The whole variable domain, remainder taken from reference TRBV9 and TRBJ2-1, is DSGVTQTPKHLITATGQRVTLRCSPRSGDLSVYWYQQSLDQGLQFLIQYYNGEERAKGNILERFSAQQFPDLHSELNLSSLELGDSALYFCASSAPRGLASYNEQFFGPGTRLTVL.

The chain joins TRBV14 to TRBJ2-5, with D maybe TRBD1 (6 bases). CDR3 length: 17 amino acids. V was pared by 0 bases and J by 7 bases, with 21 bases between. CDR1 is SGHDN and CDR2 is FVKESK in the germline V gene. For the CDR3, the DNA is TGTGCCAGCAGCCAAGACCCTCGTCAGGGGTTCTTGGGGACCCAGTACTTC. Encoded protein: CASSQDPRQGFLGTQYF.

V and J are TRBV29-1 and TRBJ1-1, with no clear D. V shed 7 bases and J shed 4 bases, with 13 bases lying between them. The CDR3 is 12 amino acids. Germline V gene lookup returns CDR1 SQVTM and CDR2 ANQGSEA. CDR3 sequence (DNA): TGCAGCGGCCTAAAAGTTAGCACTGAAGCTTTCTTT. This encodes CSGLKVSTEAFF.

This clone has just one count. The V and J genes are TRBV3-1 (or the pseudogene TRBV3-2) and TRBJ2-2, with a weak D call TRBD2 (6 bases). CDR1 and CDR2 (germline): LGHDT, YNNKEL (reference sequence). This CDR3 has 13 amino acids. CDR3 in amino acids: CASAIWGAGELFF. As DNA, the CDR3 is TGTGCAAGCGCCATCTGGGGGGCCGGGGAGCTGTTTTTT.

The chain has TRBV2 and TRBJ1-3; the D gene is possibly TRBD1 (6 bases). The V end lost 6 bases, the J end lost 0 bases, and 12 bases lay between the germline ends. Germline CDR1 reads SNHLY; CDR2 reads FYNNEI. The CDR3 loop spans 15 amino acids. CDR3 sequence reads: CASSRDTRSGNTIYF. The CDR3 DNA sequence: TGTGCCAGCAGCCGGGACACCCGCTCTGGAAACACCATATATTTT.

This chain uses TRBV19 with TRBJ2-2; 9 positions agree with TRBD1. This CDR3 contains 13 residues. Germline CDR1 is LNHDA and CDR2 is SQIVND (reference sequence). J gave up 4 bases and V 9 bases, and 3 bases lay outside the gene matches. The CDR3 spells CASRQGVTGELFF. The CDR3 DNA follows: TGTGCCAGCCGACAGGGGGTCACCGGGGAGCTGTTTTTT.

CDR3 amino acids: CASSLWRGATWGETQYF. CDR3 nucleotides: TGTGCCAGCAGCTTGTGGCGGGGGGCTACCTGGGGAGAGACCCAGTACTTC. The chain employs TRBV5-4 and TRBJ2-5, with 8 bases fitting TRBD2. The CDR3 consists of 17 residues. V gave up 1 base and J gave up 4 bases; unmatched junction bases: 12. Germline V gives CDR1 SGHNT, CDR2 YYREEE (reference sequence).

The J gene is TRBJ2-7, the V gene TRBV24-1, with TRBD1 matching over 9 bases. This CDR3 contains 14 residues. Germline CDR1 reads KGHDR; CDR2 reads SFDVKD. After removal of 5 bases from V and 6 bases from J, the junction contained 7 bases not matched to a gene. CDR3 sequence (DNA): TGTGCCACCAGTGGTACGGGACAGGGATTCGAGCAGTACTTC. It encodes CATSGTGQGFEQYF.

The chain recombines TRBV5-5 with TRBJ1-1, with D perhaps TRBD1 (6 bases). The germline V gene encodes CDR1 SGHKS and CDR2 YYEKEE (reference sequence). CDR3 length: 14 residues. V was trimmed by 1 base and J by 4 bases, leaving 11 bases between them. As DNA, the CDR3 is TGTGCCAGCAGCTTGACATGGGGGCGCACTGAAGCTTTCTTT. Translated, it gives CASSLTWGRTEAFF.